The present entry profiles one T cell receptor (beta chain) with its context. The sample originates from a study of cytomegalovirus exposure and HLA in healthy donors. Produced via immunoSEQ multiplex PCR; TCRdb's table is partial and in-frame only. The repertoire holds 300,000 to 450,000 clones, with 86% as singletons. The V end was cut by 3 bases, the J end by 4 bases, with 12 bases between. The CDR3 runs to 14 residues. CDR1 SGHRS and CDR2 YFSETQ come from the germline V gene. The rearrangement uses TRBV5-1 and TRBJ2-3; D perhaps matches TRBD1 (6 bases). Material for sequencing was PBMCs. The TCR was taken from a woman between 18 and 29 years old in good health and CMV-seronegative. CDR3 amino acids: CASSSQGQSDTQYF. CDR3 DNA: TGCGCCAGCAGCTCACAGGGTCAATCAGATACGCAGTATTTT. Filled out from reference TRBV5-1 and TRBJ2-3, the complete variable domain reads KAGVTQTPRYLIKTRGQQVTLSCSPISGHRSVSWYQQTPGQGLQFLFEYFSETQRNKGNFPGRFSGRQFSNSRSEMNVSTLELGDSALYLCASSSQGQSDTQYFGPGTRLTVL.